The 9 T cell receptor beta chains in this list originate from one sample, sequenced in a study of cytomegalovirus exposure and HLA in healthy donors (dated by TCRdb to 2016 to 2017). Library creation used the immunoSEQ multiplex PCR assay. For the multiplex PCR, a mixture combining 60 forward primers for TCR Vbeta segments and 13 reverse primers for TCR Jbeta segments was used. The source is immuneACCESS, and TCRdb retained only in-frame sequences with V and J called. Part of the clones is not carried over; for the studies checked, unresolved V genes explain less than half of this, and the remainder is unexplained. This sample holds roughly 180,000 clones; less than 80% were observed only once. The ten most abundant clones make up about 0.8% of the sample. Specimen: PBMCs. The receptors were gathered from a female donor in good health and CMV-seronegative.

CDR3 DNA: TGTGCCGTCGCGGGGGGAGGCAATCAGCCCCAGCATTTT. Amino acid sequence: CAVAGGGNQPQHF. The chain joins TRBV30 to TRBJ1-5, with D perhaps TRBD1 (5 bases). The CDR3 length is 13 residues. Trimming cost V 8 bases and J 2 bases, with 13 bases left between them. Germline values: CDR1 GTSNPN, CDR2 SVGIG (reference sequence).

There are a few counts of this clone. The J gene is TRBJ1-6, the V gene TRBV30; 10 nucleotides align to TRBD1. CDR1 GTSNPN and CDR2 SVGIG come from the germline V gene (reference sequence). Unmatched junction bases numbered 7, after V lost 2 bases and J lost 6 bases. The CDR3 totals 16 residues. CDR3 coding DNA: TGTGCCTGGAGTCGCAACGGACAGGGGGTTAATTCACCCCTCCACTTT. It codes for CAWSRNGQGVNSPLHF.

The chain joins TRBV7-2 to TRBJ2-5; 12 bases map to TRBD2. The germline CDR1 and CDR2 sequences are SGHTA and FQGNSA. The CDR3 is 16 amino acids. The ends lost 4 bases at V and 4 bases at J; junction bases unmatched: 7. CDR3 residues: CASSSQTSGSGETQYF. The CDR3 DNA reads as TGTGCCAGCAGCTCACAGACTAGCGGGAGTGGAGAGACCCAGTACTTC.

Only one count was recorded for this clone. The rearrangement uses TRBV6-6 and TRBJ2-7, with TRBD2 matching 11 bases. This CDR3 is 15 amino acids long. J was trimmed by 3 bases and V by 6 bases; bases with no gene match: 7. Germline CDR1 reads MNHNY; CDR2 reads SVGAGI (reference sequence). In DNA form, the CDR3 reads TGTGCCAGCAGGCAACCCGGGACTAGCGGCTACGAGCAGTACTTC. This codes for CASRQPGTSGYEQYF.

This clone was seen a handful of times. This chain links TRBV12-5 with TRBJ2-5; 10 bases fit TRBD2. The V and J ends lost 0 bases and 4 bases, in that order; junction bases with no gene match: 5. This CDR3 has 16 amino acids. The germline V gene has CDR1 LGHNT and CDR2 FRNRAP. The CDR3 spells CASGLVRSGGGETQYF. CDR3 sequence (DNA): TGTGCTAGTGGTTTGGTACGGAGCGGGGGGGGAGAGACCCAGTACTTC.

This chain's CDR3 is CASSRSLAYEQYF. The DNA of the CDR3 is TGCGCCAGCAGCCGTTCCCTAGCCTACGAGCAGTACTTC. The gene calls are TRBV5-1 and TRBJ2-5; unclear D gene. Gene TRBJ2-7 matches the end of the DNA better, so the J call may be wrong. Germline CDR1 reads SGHRS; CDR2 reads YFSETQ. The CDR3 runs to 13 residues.

The chain couples TRBV4-2 to TRBJ2-1; 10 bases are shared with TRBD2. Germline loops: CDR1 LGHNA, CDR2 YNFKEQ. This CDR3 spans 17 amino acids. Trimming removed 2 bases from V and 4 bases from J; junction bases left unmatched: 8. The chain's CDR3 is CASSQTRTSGYYNEQFF. The CDR3 nucleotides read TGTGCCAGCAGCCAAACGAGGACTAGCGGTTATTACAATGAGCAGTTCTTC.

CDR3 loop: CASSKVRQENATNEKLFF. The CDR3 nucleotides are TGTGCCAGCAGCAAAGTTAGACAGGAAAACGCAACTAATGAAAAACTGTTTTTT. The chain carries TRBV21-1 and TRBJ1-4; the listed D gene, TRBD1, was not tested against the DNA. TRBV21-1 is a listed pseudogene. CDR3 length: 18 residues.

The gene calls are TRBV6-5 and TRBJ1-1; perhaps TRBD1 as D (5 bases). CDR3 length: 15 residues. Trimming removed 8 bases from V and 1 base from J, with 17 bases in between. The germline V gene encodes CDR1 MNHEY and CDR2 SVGAGI. In DNA form, the CDR3 reads TGTGCCAGCTCTGCGACAGTCGGACGGAACACTGAAGCTTTCTTT. Amino acid sequence: CASSATVGRNTEAFF.